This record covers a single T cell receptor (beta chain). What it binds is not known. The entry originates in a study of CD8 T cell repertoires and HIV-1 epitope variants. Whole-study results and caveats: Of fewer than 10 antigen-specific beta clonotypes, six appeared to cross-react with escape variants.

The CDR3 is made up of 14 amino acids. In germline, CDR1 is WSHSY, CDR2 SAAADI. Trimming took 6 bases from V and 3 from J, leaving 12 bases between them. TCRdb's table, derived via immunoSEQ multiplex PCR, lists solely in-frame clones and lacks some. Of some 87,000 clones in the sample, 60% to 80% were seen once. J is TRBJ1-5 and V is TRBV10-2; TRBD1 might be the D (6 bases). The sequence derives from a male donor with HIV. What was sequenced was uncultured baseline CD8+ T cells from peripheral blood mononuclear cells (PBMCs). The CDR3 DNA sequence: TGCGCCAGCAGCACTACAGGGATCAATCAGCCCCAGCATTTT. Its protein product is CASSTTGINQPQHF.